The 17 T cell receptor beta chains below were found in one sample sequenced in a study of neoadjuvant anti-PD-1 for oral cavity cancer. Data came from immunoSEQ multiplex PCR; TCRdb stores just in-frame clones and leaves some out. The sample holds 72,000 or so clones; roughly nine tenths are singletons and the top ten take less than 3%. As to time point: after neoadjuvant nivolumab, at surgical resection. Specimen: PBMCs, collected after nivolumab (anti-PD-1) treatment. The source of these receptors is a person between 40 and 85 years old with oral cavity squamous cell carcinoma.

The J gene is TRBJ2-5, the V gene TRBV19, with D perhaps TRBD2 (5 bases). V lost 7 bases to trimming and J lost 2 bases, with 20 bases between them. Germline V gene sequence: CDR1 LNHDA, CDR2 SQIVND (reference sequence). This CDR3 is built from 16 residues. The CDR3 sequence is CASKTGVVDTQETQYF. The CDR3 DNA follows: TGTGCCAGTAAAACCGGGGTCGTCGACACGCAAGAGACCCAGTACTTC. Full variable domain (missing parts from reference TRBV19 and TRBJ2-5): DGGITQSPKYLFRKEGQNVTLSCEQNLNHDAMYWYRQDPGQGLRLIYYSQIVNDFQKGDIAEGYSVSREKKESFPLTVTSAQKNPTAFYLCASKTGVVDTQETQYFGPGTRLLVL.

A note on this clone: A junction boundary mismatches the germline segment, possibly from a read error. V and J are TRBV6-6 and TRBJ2-5; 10 positions match TRBD2. The germline V gene encodes CDR1 MNHNY and CDR2 SVGAGI (reference sequence). This CDR3 comprises 15 residues. The CDR3 loop reads CASSLSGRTQGTQYF. The CDR3 DNA reads as TGTGCCAGCAGCCTTAGCGGGAGGACCCAAGGGACCCAGTACTTC.

The gene calls are TRBV6-5 and TRBJ2-1; 10 bases match TRBD1. The CDR3 covers 15 residues. V was clipped by 6 bases and J by 4 bases; unmatched bases: 6. Looked up from germline, CDR1 is MNHEY and CDR2 is SVGAGI. The CDR3 nucleotides are TGTGCCAGCAGACCGGGACAGGGGCTGTACAATGAGCAGTTCTTC. It translates to CASRPGQGLYNEQFF.

V is TRBV11-2 and J is TRBJ2-7, with 14 bases aligning to TRBD2. CDR3 length: 17 amino acids. After removal of 5 bases from V and 0 bases from J, the junction contained 6 bases not matched to a gene. CDR1 SGHAT and CDR2 FQNNGV come from the germline V gene. In nucleotides, the CDR3 is TGTGCCAGCAGCGGACTAGCGGGGGGCCCGGTCTCCTACGAGCAGTACTTC. This encodes CASSGLAGGPVSYEQYF.

The gene calls are TRBV9 and TRBJ1-3; D not certain. The ends were cut back, 1 base at V and 0 bases at J, with 8 bases in the middle. The CDR3 covers 15 residues. CDR1 is SGDLS and CDR2 is YYNGEE in the germline V gene. CDR3 loop: CASSVSWVSGNTIYF. In DNA, the CDR3 is TGTGCCAGCAGCGTATCGTGGGTCTCTGGAAACACCATATATTTT. The whole variable domain, filled in from reference TRBV9 and TRBJ1-3, reads DSGVTQTPKHLITATGQRVTLRCSPRSGDLSVYWYQQSLDQGLQFLIQYYNGEERAKGNILERFSAQQFPDLHSELNLSSLELGDSALYFCASSVSWVSGNTIYFGEGSWLTVV.

The chain couples TRBV7-8 to TRBJ2-7; D is unresolved. This CDR3 has 16 amino acids. V was trimmed by 3 bases and J by 2 bases, leaving 17 bases between them. CDR1 SGHVS and CDR2 FQNEAQ come from the germline V gene. The CDR3 nucleotides read TGTGCCAGCAGCTTCGGAGAAGCAGCATTCACCTACGAGCAGTACTTC. Protein product: CASSFGEAAFTYEQYF.

The chain recombines TRBV9 with TRBJ2-7, with D perhaps TRBD2 (6 bases). The germline V gene has CDR1 SGDLS and CDR2 YYNGEE. The CDR3 totals 14 residues. V was cut by 3 bases and J by 8 bases, with 18 bases left in between. DNA for the CDR3: TGTGCCAGCAGCGGATCTGGCGGGGAGGTCCAGCAGTACTTC. Translated: CASSGSGGEVQQYF.

The chain joins TRBV30 to TRBJ1-2; D unresolved. Looked up from germline, CDR1 is GTSNPN and CDR2 is SVGIG (reference sequence). The CDR3 is made up of 13 amino acids. Trimming shortened V by 0 bases and J by 3 bases, and 8 bases separated the two germline ends. The CDR3 here is CAWSVPGYYGYTF. The CDR3 DNA reads TGTGCCTGGAGTGTCCCCGGGTACTATGGCTACACCTTC.

On this clone: Other DNA sequences within the sample encode an identical CDR3. V is TRBV6-5 and J is TRBJ2-7, with 8 bases aligning to TRBD1. Trimming removed 2 bases from V and 3 bases from J; junction bases left unmatched: 3. The germline V gene encodes CDR1 MNHEY and CDR2 SVGAGI. The CDR3 has 14 amino acids. CDR3 residues: CASSYGQGLYEQYF. The CDR3 nucleotides are TGTGCCAGCAGTTACGGACAGGGACTCTACGAGCAGTACTTC.

The chain couples TRBV30 to TRBJ2-1; possibly TRBD2 for D (6 bases). Trimming left V 1 base short and J 9 bases short, with 16 bases between. This CDR3 region has 14 residues. Germline V gene lookup returns CDR1 GTSNPN and CDR2 SVGIG (reference sequence). CDR3 in amino acids: CAWSGTMGHGEQFF. CDR3 in DNA: TGTGCCTGGAGTGGGACTATGGGGCATGGTGAGCAGTTCTTC. Supplemented by reference TRBV30 and TRBJ2-1, the full variable domain reads SQTIHQWPATLVQPVGSPLSLECTVEGTSNPNLYWYRQAAGRGLQLLFYSVGIGQISSEVPQNLSASRPQDRQFILSSKKLLLSDSGFYLCAWSGTMGHGEQFFGPGTRLTVL.

The chain has TRBV6-1 and TRBJ2-3, with a weak D call TRBD1 (5 bases). Looked up from germline, CDR1 is MNHNS and CDR2 is SASEGT. The V and J ends lost 4 bases and 5 bases respectively, with 16 bases between them. This CDR3 is built from 15 residues. Written as DNA, the CDR3 is TGTGCCAGCAGTGCAGGGATGGGGTGGGGAGATACGCAGTATTTT. It codes for CASSAGMGWGDTQYF.

The chain uses TRBV2 and TRBJ2-3; either TRBD1 or TRBD2 may supply D (5 bases each). CDR3 length: 15 residues. Germline V gene sequence: CDR1 SNHLY, CDR2 FYNNEI. Trimming took off 6 bases at V and 0 bases at J, with 13 bases between the two ends. The CDR3 coding sequence is TGTGCCAGCAGGCCGGGACGAACTAGCACAGATACGCAGTATTTT. Encoded protein: CASRPGRTSTDTQYF.

The chain couples TRBV27 to TRBJ2-7; 7 bases map to TRBD1. The germline gives CDR1 MNHEY, CDR2 SMNVEV (reference sequence). CDR3 length: 14 residues. Trimming at V came to 8 bases and at J to 6 bases, leaving 13 bases not matched to a gene. Here the CDR3 DNA reads TGTGCCAGCCTCCGGGACAGAGGTCGGTGCGAGCAGTACTTC. Residues: CASLRDRGRCEQYF.

J is TRBJ2-7 and V is TRBV5-6; D is uncertain. The CDR3 is 14 residues long. V lost 2 bases, J lost 3 bases, and 12 bases lay in between. CDR1 and CDR2 from the germline V gene are SGHDT and YYEEEE. CDR3 sequence (DNA): TGTGCCAGCAGCTTTTTTTTGGGAAACTACGAGCAGTACTTC. Its translation is CASSFFLGNYEQYF.

The rearrangement links TRBV13 to TRBJ1-6; 8 bases line up with TRBD1. This CDR3 region has 17 residues. V shed 0 bases, J shed 10 bases, and the junction held 11 bases outside the gene matches. Germline values: CDR1 PRHDT, CDR2 FYEKMQ (reference sequence). Here the CDR3 reads CASSLGATGQGVSPLHF. CDR3 bases: TGTGCCAGCAGCTTAGGGGCCACCGGACAGGGTGTCTCACCCCTCCACTTT.

The rearrangement links TRBV2 to TRBJ2-7, with 7 positions matching TRBD1. The V gene's germline CDR1 is SNHLY and CDR2 FYNNEI. The CDR3 covers 14 residues. V trimming: 6 bases; J trimming: 0 bases; junction bases outside the gene matches: 5. CDR3 DNA sequence: TGTGCCAGCAGGGGACAGCCTAGCTCCTACGAGCAGTACTTC. Encoded protein: CASRGQPSSYEQYF.

In its sample, this clone was seen once. CDR3 amino acids: CAWSVGRGLWEQYF. DNA of the CDR3: TGTGCCTGGAGTGTAGGAAGGGGCCTCTGGGAGCAGTACTTC. The V and J genes are TRBV30 and TRBJ2-7, with TRBD1 as a possible D gene (5 bases). The germline V gene encodes CDR1 GTSNPN and CDR2 SVGIG (reference sequence). Trimming shortened V by 0 bases and J by 7 bases, and 16 bases separated the two germline ends. The CDR3 is 14 residues long.